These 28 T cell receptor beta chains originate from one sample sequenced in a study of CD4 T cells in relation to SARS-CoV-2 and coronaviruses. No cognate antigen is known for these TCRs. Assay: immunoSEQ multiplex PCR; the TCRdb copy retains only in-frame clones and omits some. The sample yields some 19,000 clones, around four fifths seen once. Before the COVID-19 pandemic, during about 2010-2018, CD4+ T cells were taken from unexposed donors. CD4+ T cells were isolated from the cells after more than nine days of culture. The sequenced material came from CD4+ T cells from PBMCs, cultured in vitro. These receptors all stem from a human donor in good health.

The chain's CDR3 is CATSDRTRDYTGELFF. CDR3 DNA: TGTGCCACCAGTGATAGGACCCGGGACTATACCGGGGAGCTGTTTTTT. V gene TRBV24-1 combines with J gene TRBJ2-2; 7 bases are shared with TRBD2. CDR1 KGHDR and CDR2 SFDVKD come from the germline V gene. V shed 3 bases, J shed 5 bases, and the junction held 8 bases outside the gene matches. The CDR3 runs 16 residues.

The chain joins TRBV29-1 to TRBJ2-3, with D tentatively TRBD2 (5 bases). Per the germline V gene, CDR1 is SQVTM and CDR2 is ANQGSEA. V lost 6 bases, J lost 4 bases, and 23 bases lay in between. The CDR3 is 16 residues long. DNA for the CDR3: TGCAGCGTGCCGCTTAGGGCGGGTTTTGTCGCAGATACGCAGTATTTT. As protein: CSVPLRAGFVADTQYF.

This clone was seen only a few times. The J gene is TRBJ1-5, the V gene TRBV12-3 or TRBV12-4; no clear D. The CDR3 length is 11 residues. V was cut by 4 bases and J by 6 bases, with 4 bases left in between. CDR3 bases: TGTGCCAGCAGTTCTAGTCAGCCCCAGCATTTT. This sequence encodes CASSSSQPQHF.

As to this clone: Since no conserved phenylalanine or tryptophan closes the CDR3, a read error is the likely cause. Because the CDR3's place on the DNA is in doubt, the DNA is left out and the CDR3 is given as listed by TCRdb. CDR3 region: CASSYSRDPHSY. This chain links TRBV6-6 with TRBJ1-2. The CDR3 totals 12 residues, both ends included. Germline values: CDR1 MNHNY, CDR2 SVGAGI (reference sequence).

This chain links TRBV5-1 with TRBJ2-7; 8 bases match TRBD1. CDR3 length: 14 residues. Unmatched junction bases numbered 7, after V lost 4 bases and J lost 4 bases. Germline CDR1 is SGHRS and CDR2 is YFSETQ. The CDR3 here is CASSSQGAAYEQYF. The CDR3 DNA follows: TGCGCCAGCAGCAGCCAGGGGGCCGCGTACGAGCAGTACTTC. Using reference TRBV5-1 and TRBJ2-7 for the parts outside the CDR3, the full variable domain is KAGVTQTPRYLIKTRGQQVTLSCSPISGHRSVSWYQQTPGQGLQFLFEYFSETQRNKGNFPGRFSGRQFSNSRSEMNVSTLELGDSALYLCASSSQGAAYEQYFGPGTRLTVT.

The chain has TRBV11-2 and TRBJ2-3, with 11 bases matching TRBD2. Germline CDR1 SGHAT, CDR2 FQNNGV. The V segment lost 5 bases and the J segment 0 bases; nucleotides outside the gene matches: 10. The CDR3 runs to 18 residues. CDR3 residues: CASSPILIAGGSTDTQYF. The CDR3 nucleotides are TGTGCCAGCAGCCCAATATTGATAGCGGGAGGGAGCACAGATACGCAGTATTTT.

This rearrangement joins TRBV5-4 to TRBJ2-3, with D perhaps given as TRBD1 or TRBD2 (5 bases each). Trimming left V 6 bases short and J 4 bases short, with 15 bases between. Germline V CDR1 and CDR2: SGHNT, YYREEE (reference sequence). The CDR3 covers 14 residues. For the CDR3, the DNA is TGTGCCAGCAAAGACAGCTCGGGGTCAGATACGCAGTATTTT. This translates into CASKDSSGSDTQYF.

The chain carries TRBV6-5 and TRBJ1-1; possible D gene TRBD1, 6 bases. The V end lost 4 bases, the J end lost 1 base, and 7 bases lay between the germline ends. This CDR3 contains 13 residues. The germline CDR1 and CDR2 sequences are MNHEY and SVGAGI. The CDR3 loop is CASSLQGNTEAFF. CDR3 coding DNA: TGTGCCAGCAGTTTACAGGGGAACACTGAAGCTTTCTTT.

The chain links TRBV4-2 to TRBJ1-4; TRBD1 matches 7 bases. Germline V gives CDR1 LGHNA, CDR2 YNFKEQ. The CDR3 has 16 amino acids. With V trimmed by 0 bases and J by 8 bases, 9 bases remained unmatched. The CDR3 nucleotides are TGTGCCAGCAGCCAAGATCTAGGACAGGCTTCGGAAAAACTGTTTTTT. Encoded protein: CASSQDLGQASEKLFF.

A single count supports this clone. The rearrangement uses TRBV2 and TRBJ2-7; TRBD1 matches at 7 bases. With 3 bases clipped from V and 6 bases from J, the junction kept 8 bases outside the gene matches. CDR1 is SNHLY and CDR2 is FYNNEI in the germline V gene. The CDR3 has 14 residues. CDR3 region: CASSDSQGRREQYF. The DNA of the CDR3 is TGTGCCAGCAGTGATTCACAGGGGCGGCGCGAGCAGTACTTC.

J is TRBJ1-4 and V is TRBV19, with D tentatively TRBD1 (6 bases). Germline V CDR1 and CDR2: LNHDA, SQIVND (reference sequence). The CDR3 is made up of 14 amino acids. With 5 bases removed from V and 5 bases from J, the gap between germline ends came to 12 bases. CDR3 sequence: CASSLQGTNEKLFF. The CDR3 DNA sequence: TGTGCCAGTAGTCTCCAGGGGACAAATGAAAAACTGTTTTTT.

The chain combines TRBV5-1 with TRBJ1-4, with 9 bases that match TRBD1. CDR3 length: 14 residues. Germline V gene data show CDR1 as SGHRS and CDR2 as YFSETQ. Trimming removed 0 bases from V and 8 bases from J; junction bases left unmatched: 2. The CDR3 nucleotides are TGCGCCAGCAGCTTGGGGACAGGGGCAGAAAAACTGTTTTTT. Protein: CASSLGTGAEKLFF.

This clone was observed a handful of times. DNA of the CDR3: TGTGCCAGCAGCCAAGGGGCAGTCGTCAATGAGCAGTTCTTC. As protein: CASSQGAVVNEQFF. This chain joins TRBV3-1 (or the pseudogene TRBV3-2) and TRBJ2-1; D is ambiguous. Germline CDR1 is LGHDT and CDR2 is YNNKEL (reference sequence). Trimming removed 1 base from V and 6 bases from J, with 10 bases in between. This CDR3 contains 14 residues.

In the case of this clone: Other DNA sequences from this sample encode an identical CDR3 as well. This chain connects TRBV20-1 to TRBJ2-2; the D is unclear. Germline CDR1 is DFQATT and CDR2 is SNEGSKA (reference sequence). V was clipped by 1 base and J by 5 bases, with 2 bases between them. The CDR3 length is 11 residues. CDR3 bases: TGCAGTGCTAGAGGGACCGGGGAGCTGTTTTTT. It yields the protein CSARGTGELFF.

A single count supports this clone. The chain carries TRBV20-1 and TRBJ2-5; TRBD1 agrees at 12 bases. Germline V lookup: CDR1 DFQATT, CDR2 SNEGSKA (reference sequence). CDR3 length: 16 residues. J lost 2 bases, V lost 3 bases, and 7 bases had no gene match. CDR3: CSASSGTGGPQETQYF. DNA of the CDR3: TGCAGTGCTAGTAGCGGGACAGGGGGCCCACAAGAGACCCAGTACTTC.

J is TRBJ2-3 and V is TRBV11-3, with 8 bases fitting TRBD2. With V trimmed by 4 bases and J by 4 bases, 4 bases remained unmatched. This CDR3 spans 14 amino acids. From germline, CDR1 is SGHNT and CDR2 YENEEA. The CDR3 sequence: CASSSSRGADTQYF. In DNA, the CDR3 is TGTGCCAGCAGCTCCTCGCGGGGGGCAGATACGCAGTATTTT.

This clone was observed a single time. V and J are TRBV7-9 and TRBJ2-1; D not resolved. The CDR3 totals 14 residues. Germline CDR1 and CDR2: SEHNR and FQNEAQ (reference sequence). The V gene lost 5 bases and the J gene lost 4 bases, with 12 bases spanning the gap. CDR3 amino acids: CASSGLGNYNEQFF. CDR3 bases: TGTGCCAGCAGCGGGCTCGGAAATTACAATGAGCAGTTCTTC.

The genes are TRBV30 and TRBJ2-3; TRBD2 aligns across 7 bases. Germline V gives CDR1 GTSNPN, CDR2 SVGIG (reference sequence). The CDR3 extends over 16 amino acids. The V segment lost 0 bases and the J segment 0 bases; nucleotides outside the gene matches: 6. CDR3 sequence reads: CAWSVGLAASTDTQYF. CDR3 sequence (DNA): TGTGCCTGGAGTGTAGGCCTAGCGGCAAGCACAGATACGCAGTATTTT.

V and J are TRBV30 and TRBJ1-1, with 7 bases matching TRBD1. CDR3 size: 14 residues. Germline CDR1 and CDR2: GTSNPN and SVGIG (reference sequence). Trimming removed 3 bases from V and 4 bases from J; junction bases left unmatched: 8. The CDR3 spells CAWSRGAGSTEAFF. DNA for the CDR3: TGTGCCTGGAGCAGGGGGGCAGGGAGCACTGAAGCTTTCTTT.

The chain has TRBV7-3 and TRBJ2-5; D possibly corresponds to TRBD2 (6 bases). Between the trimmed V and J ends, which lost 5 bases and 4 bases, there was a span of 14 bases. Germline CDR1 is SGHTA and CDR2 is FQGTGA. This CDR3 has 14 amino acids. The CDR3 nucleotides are TGTGCCAGCAGCCCCCTCGGGGGTGGAGAGACCCAGTACTTC. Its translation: CASSPLGGGETQYF.

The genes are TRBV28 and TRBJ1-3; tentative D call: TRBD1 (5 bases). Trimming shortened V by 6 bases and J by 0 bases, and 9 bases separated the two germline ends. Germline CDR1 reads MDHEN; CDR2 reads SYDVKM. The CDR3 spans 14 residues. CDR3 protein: CASRQGFSGNTIYF. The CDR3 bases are TGTGCCAGCAGGCAGGGCTTCTCTGGAAACACCATATATTTT.

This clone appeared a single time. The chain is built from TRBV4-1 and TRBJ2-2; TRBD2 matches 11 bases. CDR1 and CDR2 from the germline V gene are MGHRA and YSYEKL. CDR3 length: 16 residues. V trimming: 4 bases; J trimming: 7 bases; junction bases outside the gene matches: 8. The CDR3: CASSPRTSGWGGELFF. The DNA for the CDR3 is TGCGCCAGCAGCCCTCGGACTAGCGGGTGGGGCGGGGAGCTGTTTTTT.

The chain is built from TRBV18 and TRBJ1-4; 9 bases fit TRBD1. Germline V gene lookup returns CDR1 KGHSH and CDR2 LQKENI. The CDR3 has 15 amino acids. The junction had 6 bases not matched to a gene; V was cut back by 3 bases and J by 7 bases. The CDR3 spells CASSPIQTGGEKLFF. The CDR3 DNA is TGTGCCAGCTCACCTATCCAGACAGGGGGTGAAAAACTGTTTTTT.

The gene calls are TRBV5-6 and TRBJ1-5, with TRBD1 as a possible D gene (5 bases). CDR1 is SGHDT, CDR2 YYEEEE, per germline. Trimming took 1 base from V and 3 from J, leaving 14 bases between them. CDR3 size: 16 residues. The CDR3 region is CASSLNAGISNQPQHF. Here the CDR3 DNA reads TGTGCCAGCAGCTTGAATGCAGGGATTTCCAATCAGCCCCAGCATTTT.

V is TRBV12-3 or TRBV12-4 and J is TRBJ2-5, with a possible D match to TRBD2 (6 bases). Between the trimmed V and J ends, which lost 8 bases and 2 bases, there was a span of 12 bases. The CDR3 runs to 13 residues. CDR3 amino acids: CASSTREQETQYF. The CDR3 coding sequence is TGTGCCAGCTCTACCCGGGAGCAAGAGACCCAGTACTTC.

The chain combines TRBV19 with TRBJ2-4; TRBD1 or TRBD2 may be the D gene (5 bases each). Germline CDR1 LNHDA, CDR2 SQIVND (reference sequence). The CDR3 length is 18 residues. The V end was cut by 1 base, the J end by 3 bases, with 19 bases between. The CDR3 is CASSIALARETGKNIQYF. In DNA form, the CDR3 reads TGTGCCAGTAGTATAGCCCTAGCCAGGGAAACAGGCAAAAACATTCAGTACTTC.

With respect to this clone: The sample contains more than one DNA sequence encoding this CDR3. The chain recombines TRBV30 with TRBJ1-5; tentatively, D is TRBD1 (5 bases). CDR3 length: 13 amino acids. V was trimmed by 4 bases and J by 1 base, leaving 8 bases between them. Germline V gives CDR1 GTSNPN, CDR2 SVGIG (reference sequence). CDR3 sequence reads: CAWNGGSNQPQHF. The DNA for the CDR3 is TGTGCCTGGAATGGGGGAAGCAATCAGCCCCAGCATTTT.

The CDR3: CSASSTGSTDTQYF. CDR3 nucleotide sequence: TGCAGTGCTAGTAGTACGGGGAGCACAGATACGCAGTATTTT. The J gene is TRBJ2-3, the V gene TRBV20-1, with a tentative D call TRBD2 (5 bases). Germline V gene sequence: CDR1 DFQATT, CDR2 SNEGSKA (reference sequence). The V gene lost 3 bases and the J gene lost 0 bases, with 10 bases spanning the gap. The CDR3 runs to 14 residues.